The clone carrying this T cell receptor beta chain was seen only a few times. Its antigen is currently unknown. A junction end diverges from the germline sequence, so it may reflect a read error. The data were taken from a study of T cells in Graves' hyperthyroidism and ophthalmopathy. General observations from the study: The model forecast ophthalmopathy, anticipating it by a median around 6.4 months before onset. Blood also showed most of the thyroid clonotypes that were expanded above 0.001.

Any patient presenting with uncontrolled infection, other autoimmune disease, pregnancy or lactation was left out. Researchers took RNA transcripts and amplified the TCR beta CDR3 regions from them. HTBI primers were employed in a first-round RT-PCR of the TCR CDR3. TCRdb redid the calling of the multiplex PCR reads with MiXCR, one entry per CDR3 protein. The top ten clones hold roughly an eighth of a sample with hundreds of thousands of distinct CDR3 sequences, roughly 15% of them seen once. The CDR3 totals 14 residues. Germline values: CDR1 MNHEY, CDR2 SVGEGT. The TCR was taken from a woman aged 45-59 years with Graves' ophthalmopathy. The V gene is TRBV6-2 or TRBV6-3, the J gene TRBJ1-1; D not certain. Specimen: blood. CDR3 residues: CASSYAVVLTEASF. In DNA form, the CDR3 reads TGTGCCAGCAGTTACGCAGTCGTCCTAACTGAAGCTTCCTTT.